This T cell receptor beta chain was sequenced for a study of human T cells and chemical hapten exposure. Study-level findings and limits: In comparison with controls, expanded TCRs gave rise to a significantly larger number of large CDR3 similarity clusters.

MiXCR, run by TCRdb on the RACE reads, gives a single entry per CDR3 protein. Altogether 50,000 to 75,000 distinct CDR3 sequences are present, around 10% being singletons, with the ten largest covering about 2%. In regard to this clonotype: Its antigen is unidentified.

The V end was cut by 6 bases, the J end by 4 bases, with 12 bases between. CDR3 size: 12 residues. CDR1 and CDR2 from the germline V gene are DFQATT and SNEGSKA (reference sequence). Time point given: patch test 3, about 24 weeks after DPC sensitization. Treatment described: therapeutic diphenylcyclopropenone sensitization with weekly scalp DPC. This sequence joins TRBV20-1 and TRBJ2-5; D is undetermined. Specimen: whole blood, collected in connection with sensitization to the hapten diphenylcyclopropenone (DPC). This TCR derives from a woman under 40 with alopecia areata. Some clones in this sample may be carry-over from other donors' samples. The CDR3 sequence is CSAIGPGETQYF. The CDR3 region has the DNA TGCAGTGCCATCGGCCCGGGAGAGACCCAGTACTTC.